These 19 T cell receptor beta chains were all obtained from the same sample, sequenced in a study of CD8 T cells in Susac syndrome. The RNA input was about 0.5 to 1 ug, and it was reverse transcribed with random hexamers. TCRdb analysed the immunoSEQ multiplex PCR reads with MiXCR anew, one entry per CDR3 protein. The table records around 95,000 distinct CDR3 sequences, approximately 95% of them present only once. The sample taken for sequencing was CD8+ T cells from PBMCs. The receptors come from a human donor with Susac syndrome.

The chain combines TRBV18 with TRBJ2-6, with D hard to call. Per the germline V gene, CDR1 is KGHSH and CDR2 is LQKENI. This CDR3 has 15 amino acids. V gave up 4 bases and J gave up 0 bases, with 7 bases separating them. For the CDR3, the DNA is TGTGCCAGCTCACTTGCCAACTCTGGGGCCAACGTCCTGACTTTC. Translation gives CASSLANSGANVLTF.

The rearrangement joins TRBV6-4 to TRBJ2-3; either TRBD1 or TRBD2 may supply D (6 bases each). This CDR3 contains 15 residues. Germline-derived CDR1 and CDR2 are MRHNA and SNTAGT. The V end lost 3 bases, the J end lost 0 bases, and 10 bases lay between the germline ends. CDR3 loop: CASSEGGGSTDTQYF. CDR3 nucleotide sequence: TGTGCCAGCAGTGAGGGGGGCGGGAGCACAGATACGCAGTATTTT.

J is TRBJ2-2 and V is TRBV29-1, with 12 bases identical to TRBD2. Germline V gene sequence: CDR1 SQVTM, CDR2 ANQGSEA. The CDR3 contains 15 residues. Trimming cost V 6 bases and J 3 bases; bases outside gene matches: 5. The CDR3 DNA reads TGCAGCGTCACGTGGACTAGCGGGGACACCGGGGAGCTGTTTTTT. Encoded protein: CSVTWTSGDTGELFF.

V usage is TRBV2 and J usage is TRBJ1-1, with a possible D match to TRBD1 (6 bases). Per the germline V gene, CDR1 is SNHLY and CDR2 is FYNNEI. V was cut by 4 bases and J by 9 bases, with 12 bases left in between. The CDR3 is 12 residues long. CDR3 amino acids: CASSGGQRKAFF. CDR3 nucleotides: TGTGCCAGCAGTGGGGGGCAGCGAAAAGCTTTCTTT. The full variable domain, in which reference TRBV2 and TRBJ1-1 provide the parts outside the CDR3, is EPEVTQTPSHQVTQMGQEVILRCVPISNHLYFYWYRQILGQKVEFLVSFYNNEISEKSEIFDDQFSVERPDGSNFTLKIRSTKLEDSAMYFCASSGGQRKAFFGQGTRLTVV.

The J gene is TRBJ2-3, the V gene TRBV27; no firm D call. In germline, CDR1 is MNHEY, CDR2 SMNVEV (reference sequence). Trimming took off 7 bases at V and 2 bases at J, with 7 bases between the two ends. This CDR3 region has 12 residues. CDR3 bases: TGTGCCAGCATCGGCTCCACAGATACGCAGTATTTT. It translates to CASIGSTDTQYF.

V gene TRBV7-8 combines with J gene TRBJ2-2, with 7 bases lining up with TRBD2. The CDR3 totals 14 residues. In germline, CDR1 is SGHVS, CDR2 FQNEAQ. V gave up 10 bases and J gave up 6 bases; unmatched junction bases: 11. CDR3 in DNA: TGTGCCATCGGGGGGTCCAAGGGCGCCGGGGAGCTGTTTTTT. Translating gives CAIGGSKGAGELFF.

This sequence joins TRBV7-2 and TRBJ2-7, with 7 bases lining up with TRBD1. The CDR3 is 16 residues long. The V gene end was trimmed by 2 bases and the J gene end by 7 bases; junction bases not matched to a gene: 14. Germline-derived CDR1 and CDR2 are SGHTA and FQGNSA. The chain's CDR3 is CASSLNGGTASGEQYF. As DNA, the CDR3 is TGTGCCAGCAGCTTAAATGGTGGGACAGCGTCCGGAGAGCAGTACTTC.

J is TRBJ1-3 and V is TRBV29-1, with a possible D match to TRBD1 (5 bases). The CDR3 runs 17 residues. Between the trimmed V and J ends, which lost 2 bases and 0 bases, there was a span of 17 bases. Germline V gene sequence: CDR1 SQVTM, CDR2 ANQGSEA. The CDR3 is CSVESGDSKFSGNTIYF. The CDR3 nucleotides are TGCAGCGTTGAATCCGGAGACAGCAAGTTCTCTGGAAACACCATATATTTT.

The rearrangement links TRBV2 to TRBJ1-1, with a possible D match to TRBD1 (6 bases). Germline V gives CDR1 SNHLY, CDR2 FYNNEI. The CDR3 contains 14 residues. V was cut by 11 bases and J by 2 bases, with 18 bases left in between. CDR3 DNA sequence: TGTGCCGCGCAGCGGGGGCAGACAAACACTGAAGCTTTCTTT. Translation: CAAQRGQTNTEAFF.

V usage is TRBV6-5 and J usage is TRBJ2-5; TRBD2 is a possible D gene (6 bases). V lost 0 bases and J lost 5, with 13 bases in between. CDR3 length equals 15 residues. Germline values: CDR1 MNHEY, CDR2 SVGAGI. The CDR3 DNA follows: TGTGCCAGCAGTTACTCGTACGCGGGAAGGGAGACCCAGTACTTC. This translates into CASSYSYAGRETQYF.

This clonotype was counted once. CDR3 sequence (DNA): TGCAGCGTCCCCGGGACAGACCCCAATCAGCCCCAGCATTTT. It translates to CSVPGTDPNQPQHF. The chain links TRBV29-1 to TRBJ1-5, with 7 bases matching TRBD1. The CDR3 is 14 amino acids. Germline V gene data show CDR1 as SQVTM and CDR2 as ANQGSEA. V trimming: 6 bases; J trimming: 3 bases; junction bases outside the gene matches: 8.

This chain joins TRBV20-1 and TRBJ2-1; TRBD1 matches at 9 bases. V was pared by 5 bases and J by 15 bases, with 20 bases of the junction left unmatched. This CDR3 region has 15 residues. CDR1 and CDR2 from the germline V gene are DFQATT and SNEGSKA (reference sequence). The CDR3 loop reads CSAVPRDRAEDGLFF. DNA for the CDR3: TGCAGTGCTGTCCCCCGGGACAGGGCGGAGGATGGTCTGTTCTTC.

This chain links TRBV29-1 with TRBJ2-3; D call uncertain. This CDR3 comprises 13 residues. Trimming removed 3 bases from V and 2 bases from J, with 9 bases in between. The V gene's germline CDR1 is SQVTM and CDR2 ANQGSEA. As DNA, the CDR3 is TGCAGCGTTGAGGGCGGCACCACAGATACGCAGTATTTT. It encodes CSVEGGTTDTQYF.

V and J are TRBV5-1 and TRBJ2-1; 10 nucleotides match TRBD2. Germline CDR1 SGHRS, CDR2 YFSETQ. The J segment lost 8 bases and the V segment lost 0 bases, leaving 5 bases of the junction unmatched. The CDR3 length is 15 residues. CDR3 DNA sequence: TGCGCCAGCAGCTTGGCTAGCGGGGGACGGTATGAGCAGTTCTTC. This gives the protein CASSLASGGRYEQFF.

The chain has TRBV10-3 and TRBJ2-3, with TRBD1 identical over 8 bases. Germline V gives CDR1 ENHRY, CDR2 SYGVKD. J gave up 3 bases and V 2 bases, and 4 bases lay outside the gene matches. The CDR3 runs to 15 residues. In nucleotides, the CDR3 is TGTGCCATCAGTGAGGGCAGGGGGCCGACAGATACGCAGTATTTT. Its translation: CAISEGRGPTDTQYF.

This sequence joins TRBV29-1 and TRBJ1-1; D remains unclear. Germline assignment: CDR1 SQVTM and CDR2 ANQGSEA. The CDR3 sequence is 13 residues long. V lost 4 bases, J lost 1 base, and 10 bases lay in between. DNA of the CDR3: TGCAGCGTTGCGGCAAGCGGGAACACTGAAGCTTTCTTT. This codes for CSVAASGNTEAFF.

The genes are TRBV29-1 and TRBJ2-5; the D gene is possibly TRBD1 (5 bases). Germline CDR1 SQVTM, CDR2 ANQGSEA. The CDR3 length is 15 residues. The V and J ends lost 2 bases and 3 bases respectively, with 16 bases between them. This chain's CDR3 is CSVESRGQVEETQYF. CDR3 coding DNA: TGCAGCGTTGAAAGTAGGGGCCAGGTGGAAGAGACCCAGTACTTC.

The chain carries TRBV13 and TRBJ2-7; maybe TRBD2 (6 bases). The CDR3 runs to 14 residues. The V end was cut by 5 bases, the J end by 3 bases, with 14 bases between. The germline CDR1 and CDR2 sequences are PRHDT and FYEKMQ (reference sequence). The DNA for the CDR3 is TGTGCCAGCAGCCTCCAGACTAGTAACTACGAGCAGTACTTC. Translating it yields CASSLQTSNYEQYF.

The chain couples TRBV6-5 to TRBJ1-2, with 12 positions matching TRBD1. The length of the CDR3 is 13 residues. The germline gives CDR1 MNHEY, CDR2 SVGAGI. V lost 8 bases to trimming and J lost 7 bases; unmatched junction nucleotides: 5. CDR3 amino acids: CASRDRGHRGYTF. The CDR3 bases are TGTGCCAGCCGGGACAGGGGGCATCGTGGCTACACCTTC.